These 3 T cell receptor beta chains originate from one sample sequenced in a study of blood T cells in healthy people across ages. Through a sample-barcoded 5' primer and a J-beta primer mix, a second PCR was run for 7 to 11 cycles. Using its own MiXCR run on the 5' RACE reads, TCRdb lists one record per CDR3 protein. Of roughly 1.7 million distinct CDR3 sequences listed, about 31% are singletons. The sample consisted of blood. These receptors came from a young woman in good health.

The chain employs TRBV4-2 and TRBJ1-2, with 8 bases that match TRBD1. Per the germline V gene, CDR1 is LGHNA and CDR2 is YNFKEQ. V lost 1 base to trimming and J lost 5 bases; unmatched junction nucleotides: 15. The CDR3 covers 18 residues. The DNA of the CDR3 is TGTGCCAGCAGCCAAGGCGGGACAGGCTCAACGGTGGGGTATGGCTACACCTTC. Protein product: CASSQGGTGSTVGYGYTF.

The chain links TRBV20-1 to TRBJ1-2; D is unresolved. This CDR3 contains 16 residues. Looked up from germline, CDR1 is DFQATT and CDR2 is SNEGSKA (reference sequence). Trimming stripped 6 bases from V and 0 bases from J, with 20 bases between. DNA of the CDR3: TGCAGTGCCAGTTCCCAACAATCGAAAGCTAACTATGGCTACACCTTC. Its translation is CSASSQQSKANYGYTF.

V gene TRBV27 combines with J gene TRBJ1-1; D remains unclear. This CDR3 is built from 14 residues. V was shortened by 2 bases and J by 1 base, with 8 bases between the two germline ends. The germline gives CDR1 MNHEY, CDR2 SMNVEV (reference sequence). The CDR3 region is CASSLGRWNTEAFF. CDR3 bases: TGTGCCAGCAGTTTAGGGCGCTGGAACACTGAAGCTTTCTTT.